Following are 20 T cell receptor beta chains from one sample sequenced in a study of cytomegalovirus exposure and HLA in healthy donors (TCRdb year 2017). Receptor libraries were prepared by the immunoSEQ multiplex PCR assay. For the multiplex PCR, a mixture combining 60 forward primers for TCR Vbeta segments and 13 reverse primers for TCR Jbeta segments was used. The table comes from immuneACCESS by way of TCRdb, which keeps in-frame sequences with V and J called. Part of the clones is missing from these tables; in studies checked, under half for an unresolved V gene and the rest for unknown reasons. The sample includes roughly 160,000 clones, with about 80% observed a single time. The ten largest clones take up roughly 1.2% of the sample. The sequencing input was PBMCs. The receptors were gathered from a woman in her fifties or sixties in good health and CMV-seronegative.

The V gene is TRBV4-1, the J gene TRBJ2-1; a possible D gene is TRBD1 (5 bases). With 4 bases removed from V and 11 bases from J, the gap between germline ends came to 18 bases. The CDR3 sequence is 14 residues long. Germline CDR1 MGHRA, CDR2 YSYEKL. The CDR3 sequence is CASSPISSRAKQFF. CDR3 bases: TGCGCCAGCAGCCCTATTTCGAGCAGGGCCAAGCAGTTCTTC.

The chain is built from TRBV2 and TRBJ2-2; 12 bases are shared with TRBD2. Germline assignment: CDR1 SNHLY and CDR2 FYNNEI. V gave up 10 bases and J gave up 2 bases; unmatched junction bases: 14. The CDR3 runs to 18 residues. The CDR3 spells CAISLETSGGSNTGELFF. DNA of the CDR3: TGTGCCATCTCTCTAGAGACTAGCGGGGGATCAAACACCGGGGAGCTGTTTTTT.

The rearrangement joins TRBV27 to TRBJ1-2; a weak D match, TRBD1 (5 bases). Trimming took off 3 bases at V and 6 bases at J, with 14 bases between the two ends. This CDR3 contains 14 residues. Germline V lookup: CDR1 MNHEY, CDR2 SMNVEV (reference sequence). The CDR3 protein is CASSFRDSRNGYTF. The CDR3 DNA sequence: TGTGCCAGCAGTTTTCGAGACAGTCGGAATGGCTACACCTTC.

The chain links TRBV5-1 to TRBJ2-5, with 7 nucleotides matching TRBD2. CDR3 length: 17 amino acids. V was clipped by 0 bases and J by 5 bases; unmatched bases: 13. Germline loops: CDR1 SGHRS, CDR2 YFSETQ. Here the CDR3 reads CASSLGALAARGETQYF. DNA of the CDR3: TGCGCCAGCAGCTTGGGGGCCCTAGCGGCCCGGGGGGAGACCCAGTACTTC.

This clone was seen only once. The V gene is TRBV9, the J gene TRBJ2-2; D possibly corresponds to TRBD1 (6 bases). The CDR3 runs to 15 residues. Germline V lookup: CDR1 SGDLS, CDR2 YYNGEE. The V gene lost 0 bases and the J gene lost 4 bases, with 10 bases spanning the gap. CDR3 region: CASSVVAGVTGELFF. Written as DNA, the CDR3 is TGTGCCAGCAGCGTAGTGGCAGGGGTCACCGGGGAGCTGTTTTTT.

CDR3 coding DNA: TGTGCCAGCAGTTACTCGATCGGGACAATTTTCTACGAGCAGTACTTC. Protein product: CASSYSIGTIFYEQYF. V and J are TRBV6-5 and TRBJ2-7, with D perhaps TRBD1 (6 bases). This CDR3 is built from 16 residues. The germline CDR1 and CDR2 sequences are MNHEY and SVGAGI. V lost 0 bases, J lost 3 bases, and 15 bases lay in between.

The chain uses TRBV28 and TRBJ1-2, with TRBD1 as a possible D gene (6 bases). The CDR3 spans 14 residues. Trimming stripped 6 bases from V and 4 bases from J, with 15 bases between. Germline V gene lookup returns CDR1 MDHEN and CDR2 SYDVKM. DNA of the CDR3: TGTGCCAGCAGCCCAATTAGGGGGTCCTATGGCTACACCTTC. As protein: CASSPIRGSYGYTF.

CDR3 in DNA: TGCGCCAGCAGCTTGGGGCTGGTAGCGGGATTTTCCTACGAGCAGTACTTC. As protein: CASSLGLVAGFSYEQYF. J is TRBJ2-7 and V is TRBV5-1, with 8 bases fitting TRBD2. This CDR3 is built from 17 residues. V shed 0 bases and J 1 base; nucleotides not matched to a gene: 9. Per the germline V gene, CDR1 is SGHRS and CDR2 is YFSETQ.

This rearrangement joins TRBV19 to TRBJ2-5; 11 bases match TRBD2. With V trimmed by 5 bases and J by 1 base, 0 bases remained unmatched. This CDR3 is 14 amino acids long. CDR1 and CDR2 (germline): LNHDA, SQIVND (reference sequence). The CDR3 DNA reads as TGTGCCAGTAGTGGACTAGCGGGCCAAGAGACCCAGTACTTC. This sequence encodes CASSGLAGQETQYF.

The chain has TRBV7-2 and TRBJ1-2, with D tentatively TRBD1 (6 bases). Trimming took 1 base from V and 4 from J, leaving 13 bases between them. There are 15 residues in the CDR3. CDR1 is SGHTA and CDR2 is FQGNSA in the germline V gene. The CDR3, as DNA: TGTGCCAGCAGCTTAGGACAGGCGCCTTCCTATGGCTACACCTTC. Amino acids: CASSLGQAPSYGYTF.

This chain connects TRBV27 to TRBJ2-7, with 12 positions matching TRBD1. V dropped 3 bases and J dropped 4; count of bases not matched to a gene: 1. CDR3 length equals 14 residues. Germline loops: CDR1 MNHEY, CDR2 SMNVEV (reference sequence). Here the CDR3 DNA reads TGTGCCAGCAGTTTGGGACAGGGGGCTTACGAGCAGTACTTC. This sequence encodes CASSLGQGAYEQYF.

This clone has more than one count but fewer than ten. This chain links TRBV11-3 with TRBJ1-1, with D possibly being TRBD1 (5 bases). From germline, CDR1 is SGHNT and CDR2 YENEEA. V lost 2 bases and J lost 1, with 8 bases in between. CDR3 length: 14 residues. This chain's CDR3 is CASSLTGRNTEAFF. The CDR3 nucleotides read TGTGCCAGCAGCTTAACAGGAAGGAACACTGAAGCTTTCTTT.

This clone was seen only once. The chain employs TRBV27 and TRBJ2-7, with D hard to call. CDR1 and CDR2 from the germline V gene are MNHEY and SMNVEV (reference sequence). This CDR3 has 13 residues. V lost 3 bases and J lost 2, with 8 bases in between. CDR3 in amino acids: CASSFRVPYEQYF. CDR3 coding DNA: TGTGCCAGCAGTTTCCGGGTCCCCTACGAGCAGTACTTC.

About this clone itself: Germline and junction disagree at one end, which may indicate a read error. This chain connects TRBV29-1 to TRBJ2-1; 10 nucleotides match TRBD2. The CDR3 is made up of 15 amino acids. The germline gives CDR1 SQVTM, CDR2 ANQGSEA. CDR3 in DNA: TGCAGCGTCGAAGGACTAGCGGAAAACTACAATGAGCAGTTCTTC. Encoded protein: CSVEGLAENYNEQFF.

This clone has a handful of counts. The J gene is TRBJ1-5, the V gene TRBV28, with D perhaps matching TRBD1 (6 bases). The V and J ends lost 3 bases and 0 bases respectively, with 12 bases between them. From germline, CDR1 is MDHEN and CDR2 SYDVKM. The length of the CDR3 is 16 residues. DNA of the CDR3: TGTGCCAGCAGTTTCAGCGGACAGCTTAGCAATCAGCCCCAGCATTTT. Protein product: CASSFSGQLSNQPQHF.

The J gene is TRBJ2-1, the V gene TRBV5-1; D gene unclear. Per germline, CDR1 SGHRS and CDR2 YFSETQ. This CDR3 region has 14 residues. Trimming removed 1 base at V and 2 bases at J, with 7 bases between. The CDR3, as DNA: TGCGCCAGCAGCTTGACAGAGACCTACAATGAGCAGTTCTTC. Its translation is CASSLTETYNEQFF.

The chain carries TRBV5-6 and TRBJ1-1, with D possibly matching TRBD1 (6 bases). The CDR3 covers 13 residues. Trimming removed 2 bases from V and 6 bases from J, with 11 bases in between. Germline V gene lookup returns CDR1 SGHDT and CDR2 YYEEEE. The CDR3 DNA sequence: TGTGCCAGCAGCTTCAGGGGAGGGCCTGAAGCTTTCTTT. Translated: CASSFRGGPEAFF.

The chain is built from TRBV27 and TRBJ1-2; D is perhaps TRBD1 (5 bases). Per the germline V gene, CDR1 is MNHEY and CDR2 is SMNVEV (reference sequence). CDR3 length: 17 amino acids. V shed 3 bases and J shed 7 bases, with 24 bases lying between them. In DNA form, the CDR3 reads TGTGCCAGCAGTTTTAGCTCAGGGTCCGCGATGCGTGGTGGCTACACCTTC. This gives the protein CASSFSSGSAMRGGYTF.

The genes are TRBV11-2 and TRBJ2-7; 13 bases are a match to TRBD2. This CDR3 comprises 16 residues. J was trimmed by 4 bases and V by 1 base; bases with no gene match: 4. The germline gives CDR1 SGHAT, CDR2 FQNNGV. In DNA, the CDR3 is TGTGCCAGCAGCTTAGTAGCGGGACTAGCGGGATACGAGCAGTACTTC. Residues: CASSLVAGLAGYEQYF.

This clone was seen once. This chain connects TRBV7-2 to TRBJ1-4; D may be TRBD1 (6 bases). Germline V gene lookup returns CDR1 SGHTA and CDR2 FQGNSA. V lost 5 bases and J lost 4, with 14 bases in between. The CDR3 runs 15 residues. CDR3 amino acids: CASSRGPGDNEKLFF. The CDR3 bases are TGTGCCAGCAGCCGAGGACCAGGGGATAATGAAAAACTGTTTTTT.